This T cell receptor (beta chain) was observed in a study of PD-L1 blockade in urothelial cancer. Across the study: Prior chemotherapy ranged from 0 to 3 regimens per patient. Blood was tested 3 weeks (second dose) and 6 weeks into treatment.

Germline CDR1 and CDR2: KGHSH and LQKENI. The CDR3 is made up of 18 amino acids. The V and J ends lost 3 bases and 2 bases respectively, with 22 bases between them. Time point given: pretreatment peripheral blood. Profiled with immunoSEQ multiplex PCR; TCRdb holds only in-frame clones, not every one. The data show 15,000 to 20,000 clones, over 75% seen once. This specimen was PBMCs, taken around atezolizumab (anti-PD-L1) treatment. This clonotype originated in a man between 65 and 80 years old with urothelial cancer. The chain recombines TRBV18 with TRBJ1-2; D may be TRBD1 (6 bases). The CDR3 spells CASSPIDSPGAVNYGYTF. The CDR3 coding sequence is TGTGCCAGCTCACCGATCGATTCACCAGGGGCGGTAAACTATGGCTACACCTTC.